One sample yielded the 27 T cell receptor beta chains listed below, sequenced in a study of blood T cell repertoires in COVID-19 (dated by TCRdb to the early 2020s). The library was obtained by the immunoSEQ multiplex PCR assay. TCRdb mirrors the immuneACCESS table, restricted to in-frame sequences. Some clones are absent from its copies; in checked studies, under half trace to an unresolved V gene, and the reason for the others is unknown. The sample has 50,000 to 75,000 clones on record, more than 70% of them singletons. The ten largest clones take up 6.6% of the sample. What was sequenced was peripheral blood. The origin of the receptors is a man aged 55 to 70 with acute or convalescent COVID-19.

This rearrangement joins TRBV7-8 to TRBJ2-1; 10 nucleotides line up with TRBD1. Unmatched junction bases numbered 7, after V lost 0 bases and J lost 2 bases. Germline V gives CDR1 SGHVS, CDR2 FQNEAQ. This CDR3 has 18 residues. For the CDR3, the DNA is TGTGCCAGCAGCTTAGCCCCAGACAGGGGGCTAACCTACAATGAGCAGTTCTTC. Protein product: CASSLAPDRGLTYNEQFF.

This chain joins TRBV5-1 and TRBJ1-4; 10 nucleotides agree with TRBD1. The length of the CDR3 is 15 residues. Germline V CDR1 and CDR2: SGHRS, YFSETQ. V lost 4 bases, J lost 5 bases, and 5 bases stayed unmatched. The CDR3 DNA reads TGCGCCAGCAGCGACCGGACAGGGGGGAATGAAAAACTGTTTTTT. Translated: CASSDRTGGNEKLFF.

The V and J genes are TRBV19 and TRBJ2-5, with 15 nucleotides matching TRBD2. The germline V gene encodes CDR1 LNHDA and CDR2 SQIVND (reference sequence). The V gene end was trimmed by 4 bases and the J gene end by 4 bases; junction bases not matched to a gene: 4. The CDR3 loop spans 16 amino acids. The CDR3 DNA reads as TGTGCCAGTAGTAGGGGGACTAGCGGGGGGCTAGAGACCCAGTACTTC. Translation gives CASSRGTSGGLETQYF.

In the case of this clone: This same CDR3 is encoded by further DNA sequences in the sample. V is TRBV12-3 or TRBV12-4 and J is TRBJ1-2, with D uncertain. Trimming cost V 5 bases and J 3 bases, with 10 bases left between them. This CDR3 comprises 13 residues. CDR3 bases: TGTGCCAGCAGTCTTGACCGGGACTATGGCTACACCTTC. Protein: CASSLDRDYGYTF.

This clone was seen just once. The chain carries TRBV5-1 and TRBJ1-4; D is unresolved. CDR1 and CDR2 from the germline V gene are SGHRS and YFSETQ. V was clipped by 0 bases and J by 8 bases, with 5 bases between them. The CDR3 sequence is 12 residues long. This CDR3 is CASSLGGEKLFF. DNA for the CDR3: TGCGCCAGCAGCTTGGGAGGAGAAAAACTGTTTTTT.

V and J are TRBV27 and TRBJ2-1, with D unresolved. With 2 bases removed from V and 3 bases from J, the gap between germline ends came to 5 bases. There are 13 residues in the CDR3. The germline V gene has CDR1 MNHEY and CDR2 SMNVEV (reference sequence). CDR3 sequence reads: CASSLGSYNEQFF. The CDR3 coding sequence is TGTGCCAGCAGTTTAGGCAGCTACAATGAGCAGTTCTTC.

This chain connects TRBV3-1 (or the pseudogene TRBV3-2) to TRBJ2-1; possibly TRBD2 for D (5 bases). The germline V gene encodes CDR1 LGHDT and CDR2 YNNKEL (reference sequence). The CDR3 runs 17 residues. V lost 2 bases to trimming and J lost 0 bases, with 14 bases between them. The CDR3 nucleotides read TGTGCCAGCAGCCAATTGATGAGACTACCCTCCTACAATGAGCAGTTCTTC. Its protein product is CASSQLMRLPSYNEQFF.

Notes on this clone: At one of its ends the junction is not consistent with the germline gene, which may arise from a read error. The chain is built from TRBV9 and TRBJ1-1; D not resolved. The V gene's germline CDR1 is SGDLS and CDR2 YYNGEE. CDR3 size: 10 residues. The CDR3 DNA reads TGCGGACTATTGACTCCTGAAGCTTTCTTT. Encoded protein: CGLLTPEAFF.

The chain employs TRBV6-5 and TRBJ1-4, with D hard to call. Germline V CDR1 and CDR2: MNHEY, SVGAGI. CDR3 length: 14 amino acids. V lost 6 bases to trimming and J lost 5 bases, with 13 bases between them. The CDR3 DNA sequence: TGTGCCAGCAGCAAAAACAGAGAGAATGAAAAACTGTTTTTT. This translates into CASSKNRENEKLFF.

The gene calls are TRBV19 and TRBJ1-1; D gene uncertain. CDR3 size: 14 residues. V was pared by 4 bases and J by 4 bases, with 13 bases between. CDR1 and CDR2 from the germline V gene are LNHDA and SQIVND (reference sequence). The chain's CDR3 is CASSTYGEPTEAFF. CDR3 coding DNA: TGTGCCAGTAGTACCTATGGGGAGCCCACTGAAGCTTTCTTT.

The chain links TRBV7-8 to TRBJ2-1; tentatively, D is TRBD2 (5 bases). This CDR3 comprises 15 residues. Trimming pared 3 bases from V and 9 bases from J, leaving 18 bases between. Germline V gene data show CDR1 as SGHVS and CDR2 as FQNEAQ. DNA of the CDR3: TGTGCCAGCAGCTTCGACTCCATGGTGGGGAGTGAGCAGTTCTTC. This codes for CASSFDSMVGSEQFF.

V and J are TRBV5-1 and TRBJ2-7, with D perhaps TRBD2 (5 bases). The CDR3 consists of 14 residues. CDR1 and CDR2 (germline): SGHRS, YFSETQ. V was trimmed by 1 base and J by 7 bases, leaving 15 bases between them. The CDR3 reads CASSLTDGSGEQYF. CDR3 in DNA: TGCGCCAGCAGCTTGACGGACGGCTCGGGGGAGCAGTACTTC.

This clone was recorded only once. The J gene is TRBJ1-5, the V gene TRBV5-1, with 9 bases aligning to TRBD1. V gave up 4 bases and J gave up 10 bases; unmatched junction bases: 15. The CDR3 length is 16 residues. In germline, CDR1 is SGHRS, CDR2 YFSETQ. In DNA form, the CDR3 reads TGCGCCAGCAGCCAGGGACAGGGTGTGAGATCAAGTCCCCAGCATTTT. Its protein is CASSQGQGVRSSPQHF.

The V and J genes are TRBV3-1 (or the pseudogene TRBV3-2) and TRBJ2-7, with 7 nucleotides matching TRBD1. Germline CDR1 reads LGHDT; CDR2 reads YNNKEL (reference sequence). This CDR3 spans 13 amino acids. The V gene end was trimmed by 5 bases and the J gene end by 5 bases; junction bases not matched to a gene: 6. CDR3 DNA sequence: TGTGCCAGCAGCTATAACAGGGGAGACGAGCAGTACTTC. Its translation is CASSYNRGDEQYF.

This sequence joins TRBV10-3 and TRBJ1-1; D gene unclear. CDR1 is ENHRY and CDR2 is SYGVKD in the germline V gene. V was shortened by 2 bases and J by 1 base, with 11 bases between the two germline ends. The CDR3 loop spans 15 amino acids. The CDR3 sequence is CAISERGGGNTEAFF. CDR3 in DNA: TGTGCCATCAGTGAGAGAGGTGGAGGGAACACTGAAGCTTTCTTT.

A single count supports this clone. The chain links TRBV2 to TRBJ1-2, with TRBD1 matching 7 bases. Trimming removed 7 bases from V and 4 bases from J; junction bases left unmatched: 6. Per the germline V gene, CDR1 is SNHLY and CDR2 is FYNNEI. The CDR3 totals 13 residues. Written as DNA, the CDR3 is TGTGCCAGCACCCGACAGGGAAGCTATGGCTACACCTTC. This sequence encodes CASTRQGSYGYTF. Based on the CDR3 plus reference TRBV2 and TRBJ1-2, the full variable domain is EPEVTQTPSHQVTQMGQEVILRCVPISNHLYFYWYRQILGQKVEFLVSFYNNEISEKSEIFDDQFSVERPDGSNFTLKIRSTKLEDSAMYFCASTRQGSYGYTFGSGTRLTVV.

The CDR3 reads CASSLRRSTGGGTEAFF. For the CDR3, the DNA is TGTGCCAGCAGTTTAAGGCGTTCGACAGGGGGCGGGACTGAAGCTTTCTTT. V and J are TRBV28 and TRBJ1-1; 10 nucleotides match TRBD1. From germline, CDR1 is MDHEN and CDR2 SYDVKM. V gave up 2 bases and J gave up 5 bases; unmatched junction bases: 11. The CDR3 loop spans 17 amino acids.

The CDR3 sequence is CASSREGPTIYF. The DNA for the CDR3 is TGTGCCAGCAGCCGGGAGGGGCCCACCATATATTTT. V gene TRBV5-6 combines with J gene TRBJ1-3, with TRBD1 as a possible D gene (5 bases). The CDR3 has 12 residues. Germline CDR1 is SGHDT and CDR2 is YYEEEE. Trimming took 4 bases from V and 9 from J, leaving 11 bases between them.

The gene calls are TRBV19 and TRBJ2-7, with TRBD1 matching 10 bases. CDR1 LNHDA and CDR2 SQIVND come from the germline V gene (reference sequence). Germline trimming cut 5 bases from V and 3 bases from J; bases unmatched to any gene: 4. This CDR3 has 14 residues. The DNA of the CDR3 is TGTGCCAGTAGTCGAGGACAGGGGGGCTACGAGCAGTACTTC. Translating gives CASSRGQGGYEQYF.

This chain connects TRBV28 to TRBJ2-3, with 13 bases matching TRBD2. Trimming removed 5 bases from V and 5 bases from J; junction bases left unmatched: 13. Germline CDR1 MDHEN, CDR2 SYDVKM. This CDR3 is built from 18 residues. The CDR3 protein is CASSNQNRLAGGRDTQYF. CDR3 DNA sequence: TGTGCCAGCAGTAACCAAAATAGACTAGCGGGGGGTAGAGATACGCAGTATTTT.

The rearrangement uses TRBV2 and TRBJ1-1, with 7 positions matching TRBD1. The CDR3 runs 14 residues. Losses at the gene ends were 5 bases for V and 5 bases for J; bases not matched to a gene: 8. Germline V gene data show CDR1 as SNHLY and CDR2 as FYNNEI. The CDR3 is CASSLGQAETEAFF. The DNA of the CDR3 is TGTGCCAGCAGTCTAGGACAGGCAGAAACTGAAGCTTTCTTT.

The chain couples TRBV5-1 to TRBJ1-4; D call uncertain. The CDR3 contains 14 residues. With 0 bases removed from V and 2 bases from J, the gap between germline ends came to 5 bases. The germline gives CDR1 SGHRS, CDR2 YFSETQ. The CDR3 region has the DNA TGCGCCAGCAGCTTGGCACAGACTAATGAAAAACTGTTTTTT. Protein sequence: CASSLAQTNEKLFF. The full variable domain, completed using reference TRBV5-1 and TRBJ1-4, is KAGVTQTPRYLIKTRGQQVTLSCSPISGHRSVSWYQQTPGQGLQFLFEYFSETQRNKGNFPGRFSGRQFSNSRSEMNVSTLELGDSALYLCASSLAQTNEKLFFGSGTQLSVL.

The V and J genes are TRBV27 and TRBJ1-5, with TRBD1 identical over 7 bases. The CDR3 sequence is 14 residues long. CDR1 and CDR2 from the germline V gene are MNHEY and SMNVEV (reference sequence). Germline trimming cut 5 bases from V and 2 bases from J; bases unmatched to any gene: 3. CDR3 DNA: TGTGCCAGCAGTACTACAGGGGGCAATCAGCCCCAGCATTTT. Its translation is CASSTTGGNQPQHF.

Comment on this clone: This same CDR3 is encoded by further DNA sequences in the sample. The CDR3 bases are TGTGCCAGCAGCCTTACAGGGAACACTGAAGCTTTCTTT. Translation: CASSLTGNTEAFF. The genes are TRBV3-1 (or the pseudogene TRBV3-2) and TRBJ1-1, with D maybe TRBD1 (5 bases). This CDR3 spans 13 amino acids. V was shortened by 4 bases and J by 1 base, with 7 bases between the two germline ends. CDR1 LGHDT and CDR2 YNNKEL come from the germline V gene (reference sequence).

The chain joins TRBV15 to TRBJ2-1, with a weak D call TRBD2 (6 bases). V gave up 0 bases and J gave up 7 bases, with 19 bases separating them. This CDR3 contains 17 residues. Germline CDR1 is LNHNV and CDR2 is YYDKDF (reference sequence). The CDR3 nucleotides read TGTGCCACCAGCAGAGATCATGTGGCTAGCGAGCAAAATGAGCAGTTCTTC. The encoded protein is CATSRDHVASEQNEQFF.

This clone was picked up one time. This rearrangement joins TRBV18 to TRBJ2-1, with no clear D. The CDR3 covers 13 residues. V was clipped by 0 bases and J by 8 bases, with 8 bases between them. Germline CDR1 reads KGHSH; CDR2 reads LQKENI. DNA of the CDR3: TGTGCCAGCTCACCACCGGCCGGAGATGAGCAGTTCTTC. This gives the protein CASSPPAGDEQFF.

This clone turned up a few times. The CDR3 nucleotides read TGTGCCAGCAGCCAAGTGTCAAGCGGGACAGATACGCAGTATTTT. Translation gives CASSQVSSGTDTQYF. V gene TRBV3-1 (or the pseudogene TRBV3-2) combines with J gene TRBJ2-3; possibly TRBD2 for D (6 bases). Trimming removed 1 base at V and 3 bases at J, with 11 bases between. The CDR3 runs to 15 residues. Per germline, CDR1 LGHDT and CDR2 YNNKEL (reference sequence).